These 5 T cell receptor beta chains were all obtained from the same sample, sequenced in a study of T cell repertoires and HLA-DP antigens. Antigens for these TCRs are unknown. Sequencing used immunoSEQ multiplex PCR; TCRdb keeps in-frame clones, though not all of them. The sample yields roughly 70,000 clones, 80% seen once. Sequencing was done on a sample of CD4+ T cells from PBMCs. The receptors shown here come from a man aged 60 to 75 in good health and CMV-seronegative.

This chain links TRBV29-1 with TRBJ1-2, with D unclear. V was cut by 1 base and J by 4 bases, with 13 bases left in between. Germline loops: CDR1 SQVTM, CDR2 ANQGSEA. The CDR3 contains 14 residues. The CDR3 is CSVEGVGTPYGYTF. CDR3 nucleotide sequence: TGCAGCGTTGAAGGAGTGGGCACACCCTATGGCTACACCTTC.

The CDR3 sequence is CASSVVPSRGGNEQFF. The CDR3 coding sequence is TGTGCCAGCAGCGTAGTACCTTCCCGAGGCGGCAATGAGCAGTTCTTC. The J gene is TRBJ2-1, the V gene TRBV9; no reliable D call. There are 16 residues in the CDR3. The germline gives CDR1 SGDLS, CDR2 YYNGEE. V was shortened by 0 bases and J by 6 bases, with 16 bases between the two germline ends.

The genes are TRBV7-2 and TRBJ1-1, with a tentative D call TRBD1 (5 bases). Germline lookup yields CDR1 SGHTA and CDR2 FQGNSA. V lost 2 bases to trimming and J lost 1 base, with 11 bases between them. CDR3 length: 15 amino acids. DNA for the CDR3: TGTGCCAGCAGCTTACAGGGCCAAGCGAACACTGAAGCTTTCTTT. Translated: CASSLQGQANTEAFF.

The sample holds a few counts of this clone. The sample has other DNA sequences that encode this CDR3 too. The chain combines TRBV5-4 with TRBJ1-6, with 7 nucleotides matching TRBD1. CDR3 size: 14 residues. CDR1 and CDR2 (germline): SGHNT, YYREEE (reference sequence). With 0 bases clipped from V and 8 bases from J, the junction kept 2 bases outside the gene matches. The CDR3 sequence is CASSLGQGDSPLHF. For the CDR3, the DNA is TGTGCCAGCAGCTTGGGGCAGGGGGATTCACCCCTCCACTTT.

V and J are TRBV6-5 and TRBJ2-7; no firm D call. The germline V gene has CDR1 MNHEY and CDR2 SVGAGI. V dropped 6 bases and J dropped 6 bases, with 12 bases sitting between them. This CDR3 has 12 residues. The CDR3 region is CASRDMRSEQYF. In DNA form, the CDR3 reads TGTGCCAGCAGAGACATGAGAAGCGAGCAGTACTTC.